This T cell receptor beta chain came from a study of T cell responses to AZD1222 COVID-19 vaccine. CDR1 and CDR2 (germline): MNHEY, SMNVEV (reference sequence). The CDR3 contains 13 residues. Trimming pared 6 bases from V and 3 bases from J, leaving 9 bases between. Sequencing used immunoSEQ multiplex PCR; TCRdb keeps in-frame clones, though not all of them. The sample lists approximately 150,000 clones, just under 90% occurring once. The rearrangement joins TRBV27 to TRBJ1-3; unclear D gene. The specimen comprised peripheral blood, sampled 28 days after the second dose of the MenACWY control vaccine. The clonotype comes from an adult who received the MenACWY meningococcal vaccine as a control. The CDR3 DNA sequence: TGTGCCAGCAGCCCCTGGCTTGGAAACACCATATATTTT. It encodes CASSPWLGNTIYF.